The following is a TCR beta chain sequence with its context. Its antigen remains unknown. The data were obtained in a study of molecular identifiers for immune sequencing clone quantification. Whole-study results and caveats: Roughly 950,000 naive cells reportedly did not prevent detection of spiked Jurkat TCR RNA from one cell.

TCRdb reprocessed the PCR reads via MiXCR and lists one record per CDR3 protein. The repertoire holds about 640,000 distinct CDR3 sequences, with 15% to 20% as singletons. Libraries of naive CD8 cells were prepared from approximately 20,000 to 980,000 sorted cells using 10%, 30% or 50% RNA. The V gene's germline CDR1 is SGDLS and CDR2 YYNGEE. V was clipped by 4 bases and J by 1 base, with 12 bases between them. CDR3 length equals 15 residues. The receptor was derived from a human donor in good health. Some libraries in this study had Jurkat cell RNA spiked in. Source material: naive CD8+ T cells from blood, with Jurkat cell RNA spiked in. Subset reported: FACS-sorted CD8+CD4-CCR7+CD45RA+ naive T cells. The rearrangement joins TRBV9 to TRBJ1-5; perhaps TRBD1 as D (5 bases). The CDR3 is CASSRRGVSNQPQHF. CDR3 in DNA: TGTGCCAGCAGCCGCCGGGGGGTGAGCAATCAGCCCCAGCATTTT.